The clone carrying this T cell receptor beta chain was seen repeatedly, ten times or more. No antigen is known for it. TCRdb recomputed calls from the 5' RACE reads with MiXCR, one row per CDR3 protein. The data contain 350,000 to 450,000 distinct CDR3 sequences, roughly 18% of them singletons. This sample is part of a study of identical twins. The study, taken as a whole, reports: The study found that models underestimated out-of-frame TCR alpha sharing in monozygotic twins.

Per the germline V gene, CDR1 is SQVTM and CDR2 is ANQGSEA. V lost 6 bases and J lost 3, with 12 bases in between. The CDR3 consists of 13 residues. The source is a man aged 50 to 60 in good health. This chain joins TRBV29-1 and TRBJ1-3; no clear D. Specimen: naive T cells sorted from blood. For the CDR3, the DNA is TGCAGCGTGGGATCCATGGGTGGAAACACCATATATTTT. As protein: CSVGSMGGNTIYF.